This T cell receptor beta chain was identified in a study of blood T cell repertoires in COVID-19. About the research overall: PBMCs, B-cell-depleted T cells, or T cells provided the cDNA or gDNA that made up the material.

This table comes from immunoSEQ multiplex PCR, and its TCRdb copy is limited to in-frame clones, with some not included. The table lists 110,000 to 150,000 clones, about nine tenths of them singletons. Cohorts were assigned according to the clinical history that participants reported. Recovered status applied to Cohort 3 donors who had two consecutive negative PCRs. It also applied to those with clearance or with symptom resolution. The CDR3 covers 18 residues. CDR1 is LNHDA, CDR2 SQIVND, per germline (reference sequence). Trimming took 5 bases from V and 9 from J; bases not matched to a gene: 21. The V and J genes are TRBV19 and TRBJ1-5; 8 bases are shared with TRBD1. The receptor was isolated from a man aged 50 to 59 who had recovered from COVID-19. Source material: PBMCs or T cells enriched from blood (not recorded which). Here the CDR3 DNA reads TGTGCCAGTAGTCTCACAGGGGGGACAGGTGGGATTCATCTGCCCCAGCATTTT. Protein: CASSLTGGTGGIHLPQHF. Complete variable domain (other parts from reference TRBV19 and TRBJ1-5): DGGITQSPKYLFRKEGQNVTLSCEQNLNHDAMYWYRQDPGQGLRLIYYSQIVNDFQKGDIAEGYSVSREKKESFPLTVTSAQKNPTAFYLCASSLTGGTGGIHLPQHFGDGTRLSIL.